Described below is a single T cell receptor (beta chain) sequence and its context. Its target is unknown. This specimen belongs to a study of shared clonotypes between healthy human individuals. V was pared by 2 bases and J by 3 bases, with 4 bases of the junction left unmatched. The CDR3 covers 15 residues. CDR1 and CDR2 from the germline V gene are SGHRS and YFSETQ. The assay was immunoSEQ multiplex PCR, and TCRdb's table has in-frame clones only and misses some. Found here are around 2.5 million clones, 93% of them singletons; the top ten hold roughly 0.39%. Findings and limits, study-wide: Some naive CD4 clonotypes, 5% to 5.5%, turned up in common across several donors. Larger estimated richness was generally recorded for naive subsets relative to memory subsets. Clonotypes shared by all four sorted-subset donors had higher generation probabilities than non-shared clonotypes. Incomplete sequencing of sorted subsets was indicated by rarefaction despite large depth.

The rearrangement links TRBV5-1 to TRBJ2-5, with TRBD2 matching 10 bases. The TCR originated in a man aged 18 to 29 in good health. Some clones in this sample may be carry-over from other donors' samples. Sample: naive CD4+ T cells from PBMCs. The subset here: CD45RA+ positively selected. The CDR3, as DNA: TGCGCCAGCAGCTTTAGCGGGAGGACGGAAGAGACCCAGTACTTC. Translating it yields CASSFSGRTEETQYF.